Included here is one T cell receptor (beta chain) sequence, with context. It was across several immunoSEQ plates that each subset's genomic DNA was evenly split. Unsorted PBMC DNA was run through sequencing on ten immunoSEQ deep assay plates. Some clones are missing from TCRdb's copy, which holds only in-frame ones; the method was immunoSEQ multiplex PCR. Among about 470,000 clones, more than 75% were seen once, and the ten largest hold about 12%. V lost 7 bases to trimming and J lost 0 bases, with 10 bases between them. CDR3 length: 14 residues. Per the germline V gene, CDR1 is LNHDA and CDR2 is SQIVND (reference sequence). The donors were all Caucasian adults (living in Nashville, Tennessee). The data originate from a study of shared clonotypes between healthy human individuals.

This TCR came from a woman between 40 and 55 years old in good health. Some clones in this sample may be carry-over from other donors' samples. The sequencing input was PBMCs. V gene TRBV19 combines with J gene TRBJ1-3, with unresolved D. CDR3 protein: CASTGLSSGNTIYF. CDR3 bases: TGTGCCAGTACAGGACTCAGCTCTGGAAACACCATATATTTT. Looking up the rest from reference TRBV19 and TRBJ1-3 gives the full variable domain: DGGITQSPKYLFRKEGQNVTLSCEQNLNHDAMYWYRQDPGQGLRLIYYSQIVNDFQKGDIAEGYSVSREKKESFPLTVTSAQKNPTAFYLCASTGLSSGNTIYFGEGSWLTVV.